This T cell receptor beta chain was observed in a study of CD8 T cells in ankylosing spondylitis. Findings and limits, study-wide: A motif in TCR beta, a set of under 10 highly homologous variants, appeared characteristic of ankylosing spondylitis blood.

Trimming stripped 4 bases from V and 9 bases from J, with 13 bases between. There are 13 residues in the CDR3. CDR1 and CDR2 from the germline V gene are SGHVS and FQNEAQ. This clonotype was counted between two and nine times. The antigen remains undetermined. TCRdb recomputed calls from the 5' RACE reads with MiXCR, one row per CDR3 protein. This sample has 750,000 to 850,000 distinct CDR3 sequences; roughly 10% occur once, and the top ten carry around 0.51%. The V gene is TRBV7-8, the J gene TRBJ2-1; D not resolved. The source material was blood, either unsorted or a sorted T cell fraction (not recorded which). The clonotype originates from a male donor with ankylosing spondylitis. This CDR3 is CASSSWVSVEQFF. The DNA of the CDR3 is TGTGCCAGCAGCTCCTGGGTGAGTGTTGAGCAGTTCTTC. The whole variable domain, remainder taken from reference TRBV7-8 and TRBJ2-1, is GAGVSQSPRYKVAKRGQDVALRCDPISGHVSLFWYQQALGQGPEFLTYFQNEAQLDKSGLPSDRFFAERPEGSVSTLKIQRTQQEDSAVYLCASSSWVSVEQFFGPGTRLTVL.